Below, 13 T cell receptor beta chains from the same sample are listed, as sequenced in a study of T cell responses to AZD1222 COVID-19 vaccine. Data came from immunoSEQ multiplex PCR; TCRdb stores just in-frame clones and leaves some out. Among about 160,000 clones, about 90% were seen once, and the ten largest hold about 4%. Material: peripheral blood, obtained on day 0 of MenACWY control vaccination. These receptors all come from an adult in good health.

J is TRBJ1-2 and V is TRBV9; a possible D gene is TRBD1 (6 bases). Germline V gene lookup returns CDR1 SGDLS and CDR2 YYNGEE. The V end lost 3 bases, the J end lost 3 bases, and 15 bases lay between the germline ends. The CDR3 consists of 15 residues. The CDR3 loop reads CASSERGQNYYGYTF. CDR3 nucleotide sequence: TGTGCCAGCAGCGAGAGAGGACAGAACTACTATGGCTACACCTTC.

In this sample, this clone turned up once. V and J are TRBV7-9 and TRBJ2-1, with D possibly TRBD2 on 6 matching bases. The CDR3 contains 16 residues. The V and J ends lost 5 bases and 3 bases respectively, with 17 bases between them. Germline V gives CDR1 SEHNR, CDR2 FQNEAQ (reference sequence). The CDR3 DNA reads TGTGCCAGCAGCCCTAGAGGGGCTAGCGACTACAATGAGCAGTTCTTC. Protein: CASSPRGASDYNEQFF.

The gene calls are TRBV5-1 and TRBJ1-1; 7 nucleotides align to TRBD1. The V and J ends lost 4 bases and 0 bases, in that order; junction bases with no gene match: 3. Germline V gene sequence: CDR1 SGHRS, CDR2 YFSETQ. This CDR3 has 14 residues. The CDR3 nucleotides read TGCGCCAGCAGCGTGGGACAGATGAACACTGAAGCTTTCTTT. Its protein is CASSVGQMNTEAFF.

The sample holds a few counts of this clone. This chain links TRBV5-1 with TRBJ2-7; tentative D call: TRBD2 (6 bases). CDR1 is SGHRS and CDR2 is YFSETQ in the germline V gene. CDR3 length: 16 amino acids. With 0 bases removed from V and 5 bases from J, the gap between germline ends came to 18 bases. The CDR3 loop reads CASSLVSGLGRNEQYF. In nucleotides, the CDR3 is TGCGCCAGCAGCTTGGTCTCCGGCTTGGGGAGGAACGAGCAGTACTTC.

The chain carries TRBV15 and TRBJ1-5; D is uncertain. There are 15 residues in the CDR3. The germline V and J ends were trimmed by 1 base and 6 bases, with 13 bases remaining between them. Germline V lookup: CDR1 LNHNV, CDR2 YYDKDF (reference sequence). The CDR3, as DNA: TGTGCCACCAGCAGAGTCCGAGAGGGTGGTCAGCCCCAGCATTTT. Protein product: CATSRVREGGQPQHF.

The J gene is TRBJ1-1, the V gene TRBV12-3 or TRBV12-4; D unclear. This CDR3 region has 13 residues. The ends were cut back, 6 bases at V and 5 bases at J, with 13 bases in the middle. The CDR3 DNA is TGTGCCAGCAGGCCACCGACCGAGACTGAAGCTTTCTTT. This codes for CASRPPTETEAFF.

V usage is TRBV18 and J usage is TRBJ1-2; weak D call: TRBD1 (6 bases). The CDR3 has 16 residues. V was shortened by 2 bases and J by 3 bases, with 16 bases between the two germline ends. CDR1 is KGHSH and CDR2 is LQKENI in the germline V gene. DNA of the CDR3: TGTGCCAGCTCACCATTGGTGTCGGGGGCGGACTATGGCTACACCTTC. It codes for CASSPLVSGADYGYTF.

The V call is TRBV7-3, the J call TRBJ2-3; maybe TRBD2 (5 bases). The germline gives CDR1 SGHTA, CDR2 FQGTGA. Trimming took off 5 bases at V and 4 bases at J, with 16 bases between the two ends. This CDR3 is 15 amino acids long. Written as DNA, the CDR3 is TGTGCCAGCAGCCCGGGCGGACTGAGCCCAGATACGCAGTATTTT. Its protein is CASSPGGLSPDTQYF.

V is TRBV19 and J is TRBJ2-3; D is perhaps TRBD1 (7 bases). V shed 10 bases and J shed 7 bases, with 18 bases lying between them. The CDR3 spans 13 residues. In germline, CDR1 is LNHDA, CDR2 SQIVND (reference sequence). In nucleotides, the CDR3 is TGTGCCACTAACGGGGGCAGGGGGAATACGCAGTATTTT. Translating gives CATNGGRGNTQYF.

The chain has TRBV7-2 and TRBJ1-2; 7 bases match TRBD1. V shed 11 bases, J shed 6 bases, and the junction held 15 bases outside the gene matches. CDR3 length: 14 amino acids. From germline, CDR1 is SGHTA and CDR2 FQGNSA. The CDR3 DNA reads TGTGCCTCGACGAAGGTCCAGGGGGAGAATGGCTACACCTTC. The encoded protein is CASTKVQGENGYTF.

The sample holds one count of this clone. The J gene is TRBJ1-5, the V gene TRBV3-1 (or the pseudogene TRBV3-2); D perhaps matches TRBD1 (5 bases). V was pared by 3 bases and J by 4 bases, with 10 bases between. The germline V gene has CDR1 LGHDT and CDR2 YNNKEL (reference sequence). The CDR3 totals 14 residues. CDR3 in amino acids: CASSQGPNNQPQHF. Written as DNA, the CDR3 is TGTGCCAGCAGCCAGGGACCGAATAATCAGCCCCAGCATTTT.

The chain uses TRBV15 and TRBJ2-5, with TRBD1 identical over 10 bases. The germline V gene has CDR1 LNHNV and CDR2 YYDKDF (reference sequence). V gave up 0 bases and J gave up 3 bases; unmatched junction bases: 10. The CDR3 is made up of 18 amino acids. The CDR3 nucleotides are TGTGCCACCAGCAGAGAGGGACAGGGGCTGGGTACAAAAGAGACCCAGTACTTC. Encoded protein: CATSREGQGLGTKETQYF.

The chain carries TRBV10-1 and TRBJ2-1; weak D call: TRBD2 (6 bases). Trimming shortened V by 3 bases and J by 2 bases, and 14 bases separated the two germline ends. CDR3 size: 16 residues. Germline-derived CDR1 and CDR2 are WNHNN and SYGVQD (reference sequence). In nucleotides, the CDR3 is TGCGCCAGCAGTGAAGGAGGGACCCCCCCCTACAATGAGCAGTTCTTC. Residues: CASSEGGTPPYNEQFF.